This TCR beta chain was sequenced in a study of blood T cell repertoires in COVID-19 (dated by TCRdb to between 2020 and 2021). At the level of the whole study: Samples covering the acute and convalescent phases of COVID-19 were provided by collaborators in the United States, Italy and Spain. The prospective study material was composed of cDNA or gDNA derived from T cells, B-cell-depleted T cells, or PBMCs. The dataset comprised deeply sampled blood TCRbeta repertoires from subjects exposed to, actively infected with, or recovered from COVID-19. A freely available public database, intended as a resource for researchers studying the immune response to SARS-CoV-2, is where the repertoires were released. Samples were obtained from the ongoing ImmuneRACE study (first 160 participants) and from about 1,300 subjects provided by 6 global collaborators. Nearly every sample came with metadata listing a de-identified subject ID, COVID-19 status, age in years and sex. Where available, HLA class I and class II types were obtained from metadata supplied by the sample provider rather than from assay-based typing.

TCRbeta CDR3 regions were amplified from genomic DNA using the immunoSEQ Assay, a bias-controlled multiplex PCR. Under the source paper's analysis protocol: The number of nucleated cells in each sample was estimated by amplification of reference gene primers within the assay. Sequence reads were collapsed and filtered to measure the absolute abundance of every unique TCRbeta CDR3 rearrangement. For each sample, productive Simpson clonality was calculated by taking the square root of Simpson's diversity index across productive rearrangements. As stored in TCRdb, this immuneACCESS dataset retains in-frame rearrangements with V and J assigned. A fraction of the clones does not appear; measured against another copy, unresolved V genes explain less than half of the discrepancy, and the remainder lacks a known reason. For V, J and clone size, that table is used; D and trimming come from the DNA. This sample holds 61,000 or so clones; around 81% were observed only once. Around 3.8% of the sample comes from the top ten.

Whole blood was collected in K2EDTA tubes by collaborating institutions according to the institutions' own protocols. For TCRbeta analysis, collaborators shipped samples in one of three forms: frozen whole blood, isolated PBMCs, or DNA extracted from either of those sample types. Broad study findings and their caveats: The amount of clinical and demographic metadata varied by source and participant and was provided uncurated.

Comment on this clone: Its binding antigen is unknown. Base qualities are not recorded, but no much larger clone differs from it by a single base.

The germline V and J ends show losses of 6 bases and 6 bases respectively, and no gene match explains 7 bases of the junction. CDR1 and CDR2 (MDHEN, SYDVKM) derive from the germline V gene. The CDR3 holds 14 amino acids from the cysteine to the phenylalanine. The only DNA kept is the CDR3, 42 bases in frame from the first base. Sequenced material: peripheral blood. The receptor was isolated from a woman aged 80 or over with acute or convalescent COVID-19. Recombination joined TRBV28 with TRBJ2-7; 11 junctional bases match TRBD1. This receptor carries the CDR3 CASRSGTGGREQYF. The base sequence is TGTGCCAGCAGATCCGGGACAGGGGGTCGCGAGCAGTACTTC.